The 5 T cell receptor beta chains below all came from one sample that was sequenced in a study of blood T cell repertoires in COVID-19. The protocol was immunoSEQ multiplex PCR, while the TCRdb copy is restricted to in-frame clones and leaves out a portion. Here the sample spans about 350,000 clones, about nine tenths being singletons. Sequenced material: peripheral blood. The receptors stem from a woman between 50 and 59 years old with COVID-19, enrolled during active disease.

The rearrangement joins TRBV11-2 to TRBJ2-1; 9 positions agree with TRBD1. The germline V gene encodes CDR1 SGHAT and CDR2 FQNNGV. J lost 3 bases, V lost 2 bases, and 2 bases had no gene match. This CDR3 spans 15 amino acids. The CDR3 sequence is CASSLRTGVYNEQFF. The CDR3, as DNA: TGTGCCAGCAGCTTAAGGACAGGGGTCTACAATGAGCAGTTCTTC.

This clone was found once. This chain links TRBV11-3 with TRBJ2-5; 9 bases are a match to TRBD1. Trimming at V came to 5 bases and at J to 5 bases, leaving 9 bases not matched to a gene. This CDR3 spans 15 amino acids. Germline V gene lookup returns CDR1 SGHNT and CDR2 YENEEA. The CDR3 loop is CASSPGQGTWETQYF. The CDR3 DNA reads TGTGCCAGCAGCCCCGGACAGGGGACGTGGGAGACCCAGTACTTC.

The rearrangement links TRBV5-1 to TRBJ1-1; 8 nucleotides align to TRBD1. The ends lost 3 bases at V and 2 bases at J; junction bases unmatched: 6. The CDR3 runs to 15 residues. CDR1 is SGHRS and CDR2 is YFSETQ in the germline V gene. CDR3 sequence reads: CASSSITGGNTEAFF. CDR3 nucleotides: TGCGCCAGCAGCTCCATTACAGGGGGTAACACTGAAGCTTTCTTT. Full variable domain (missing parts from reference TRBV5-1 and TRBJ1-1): KAGVTQTPRYLIKTRGQQVTLSCSPISGHRSVSWYQQTPGQGLQFLFEYFSETQRNKGNFPGRFSGRQFSNSRSEMNVSTLELGDSALYLCASSSITGGNTEAFFGQGTRLTVV.

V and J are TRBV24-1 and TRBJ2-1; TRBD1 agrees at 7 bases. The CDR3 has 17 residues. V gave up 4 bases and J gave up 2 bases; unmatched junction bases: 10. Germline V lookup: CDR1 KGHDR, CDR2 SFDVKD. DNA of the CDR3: TGTGCCACCAGTGACCCCGGGACAGTAAACGCCTACAATGAGCAGTTCTTC. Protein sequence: CATSDPGTVNAYNEQFF.

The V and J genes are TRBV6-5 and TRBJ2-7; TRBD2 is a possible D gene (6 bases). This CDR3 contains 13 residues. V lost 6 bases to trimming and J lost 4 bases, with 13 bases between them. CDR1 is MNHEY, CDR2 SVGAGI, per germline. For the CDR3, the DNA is TGTGCCAGCAGCTCGGGAGTTGAGTACGAGCAGTACTTC. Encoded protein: CASSSGVEYEQYF.